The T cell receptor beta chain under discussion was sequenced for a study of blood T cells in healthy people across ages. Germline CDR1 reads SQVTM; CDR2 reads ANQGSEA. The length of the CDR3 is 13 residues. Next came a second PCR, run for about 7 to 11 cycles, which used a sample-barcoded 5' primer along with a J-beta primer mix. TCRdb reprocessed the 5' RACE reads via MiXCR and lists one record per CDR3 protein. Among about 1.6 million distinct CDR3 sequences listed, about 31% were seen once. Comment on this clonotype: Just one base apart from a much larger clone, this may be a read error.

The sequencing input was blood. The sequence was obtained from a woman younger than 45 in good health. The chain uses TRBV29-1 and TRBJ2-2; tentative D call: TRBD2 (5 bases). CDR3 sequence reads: CSVDLGNTGERFF. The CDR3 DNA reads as TGCAGCGTTGATCTGGGTAACACCGGGGAGCGGTTTTTT.